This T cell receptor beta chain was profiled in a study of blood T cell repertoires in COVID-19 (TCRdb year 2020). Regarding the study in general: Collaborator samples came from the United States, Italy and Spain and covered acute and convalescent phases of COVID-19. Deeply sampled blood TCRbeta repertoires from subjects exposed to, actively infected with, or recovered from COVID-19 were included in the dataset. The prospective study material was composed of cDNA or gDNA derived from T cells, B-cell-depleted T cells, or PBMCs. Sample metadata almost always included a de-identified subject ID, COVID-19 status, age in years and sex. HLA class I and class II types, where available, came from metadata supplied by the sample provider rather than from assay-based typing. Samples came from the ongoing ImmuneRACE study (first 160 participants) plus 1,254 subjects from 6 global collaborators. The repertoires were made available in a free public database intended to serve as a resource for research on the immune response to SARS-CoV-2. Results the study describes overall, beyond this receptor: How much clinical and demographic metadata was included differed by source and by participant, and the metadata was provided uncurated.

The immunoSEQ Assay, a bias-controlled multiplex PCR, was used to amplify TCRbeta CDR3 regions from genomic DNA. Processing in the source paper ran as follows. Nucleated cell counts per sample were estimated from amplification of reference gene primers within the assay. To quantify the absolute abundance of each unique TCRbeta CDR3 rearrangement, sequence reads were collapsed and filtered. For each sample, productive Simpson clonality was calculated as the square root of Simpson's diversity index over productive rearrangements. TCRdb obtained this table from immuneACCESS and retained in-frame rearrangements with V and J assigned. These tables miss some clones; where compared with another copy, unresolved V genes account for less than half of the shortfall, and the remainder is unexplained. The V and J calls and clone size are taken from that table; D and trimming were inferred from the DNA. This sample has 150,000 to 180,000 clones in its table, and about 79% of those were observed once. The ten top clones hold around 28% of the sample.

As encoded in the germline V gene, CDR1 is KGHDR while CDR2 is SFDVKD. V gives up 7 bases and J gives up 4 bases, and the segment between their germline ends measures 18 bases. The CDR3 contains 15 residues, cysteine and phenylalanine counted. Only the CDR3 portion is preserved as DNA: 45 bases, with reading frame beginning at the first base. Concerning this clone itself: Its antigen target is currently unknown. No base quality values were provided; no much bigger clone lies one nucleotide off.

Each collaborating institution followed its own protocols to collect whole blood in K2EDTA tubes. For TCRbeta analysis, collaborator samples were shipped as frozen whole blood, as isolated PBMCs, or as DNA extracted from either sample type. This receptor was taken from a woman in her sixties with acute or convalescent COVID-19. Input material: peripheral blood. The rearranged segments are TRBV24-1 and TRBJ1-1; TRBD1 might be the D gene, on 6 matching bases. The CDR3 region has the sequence CATRGRGAQSTEAFF. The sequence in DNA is TGTGCCACCAGGGGGAGGGGGGCGCAGAGCACTGAAGCTTTCTTT.